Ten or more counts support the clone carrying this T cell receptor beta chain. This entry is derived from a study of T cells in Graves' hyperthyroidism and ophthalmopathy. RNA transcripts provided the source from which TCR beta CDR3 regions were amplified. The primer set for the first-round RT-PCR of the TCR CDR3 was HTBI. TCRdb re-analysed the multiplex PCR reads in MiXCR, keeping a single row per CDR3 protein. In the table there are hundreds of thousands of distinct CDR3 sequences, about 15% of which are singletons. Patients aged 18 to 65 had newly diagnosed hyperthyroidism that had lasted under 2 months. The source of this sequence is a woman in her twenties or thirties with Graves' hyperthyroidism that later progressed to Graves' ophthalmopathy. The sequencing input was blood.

The CDR3 DNA reads TGTGCCAGCATCGGGACAGGGTACACAGATACGCAGTATTTT. This gives the protein CASIGTGYTDTQYF. The chain joins TRBV7-2 to TRBJ2-3; TRBD1 matches 9 bases. CDR3 length equals 14 residues. Germline trimming cut 7 bases from V and 2 bases from J; bases unmatched to any gene: 4. The germline V gene has CDR1 SGHTA and CDR2 FQGNSA.